There are a few counts of the clone carrying this T cell receptor (beta chain). What it binds is not known. Germline V gene data show CDR1 as SEHNR and CDR2 as FQNEAQ (reference sequence). Germline trimming cut 7 bases from V and 6 bases from J; bases unmatched to any gene: 8. The CDR3 runs to 13 residues. This specimen belongs to a study of identical twins. Study-wide results and caveats: Monozygotic twins shared more out-of-frame TCR alpha than recombination models predicted. The presence of invariant MAIT and iNKT cells could partly confound analyses of zero-insertion sequences. Insertions were fewer in abundant cord blood beta clonotypes, whereas memory repertoires showed none of this pattern.

TCRdb passed the 5' RACE reads through MiXCR, listing each CDR3 protein once. Of about 700,000 distinct CDR3 sequences in the sample, around 5.7% are singletons; the top ten hold 1.5% to 2%. The chain carries TRBV7-9 and TRBJ1-2; 7 bases align to TRBD1. The sequenced sample was naive T cells sorted from blood. This TCR came from a young man in good health. CDR3 DNA sequence: TGTGCCAGCACCCAGGGGGGGGAGCATGGCTACACCTTC. Translating gives CASTQGGEHGYTF.